The source of this T cell receptor (beta chain) is a study of metastatic and nonmetastatic thyroid tumors. V gave up 3 bases and J gave up 7 bases, with 16 bases separating them. This CDR3 is 15 amino acids long. No treatment had been given to any patient before thyroid surgery. Source study methods: Across clinicopathological groups, CDR3 differences served as the basis for building a distant-metastasis classifier for papillary thyroid cancer. With MiXCR, TCRdb reprocessed the PCR reads. None of the V and J calls come from the authors' own analysis; TCRdb made them. The sample has more than 90,000 clones, approximately 12% seen once. The sample holds many counts of this clone. Its antigen remains unknown. Study-level points and caveats: Versus benign nodules, malignant thyroid tumors reportedly had significantly higher TCR beta diversity, in blood and tumor.

This rearrangement joins TRBV12-3 or TRBV12-4 to TRBJ2-1; D ambiguous. The sample was blood. This receptor was identified in a female donor with papillary thyroid cancer or a benign thyroid nodule (not recorded which). Some clones in this sample may be carry-over from other donors' samples. CDR3 bases: TGTGCCAGCAGTTTCCGGTCCTCTCGGGCTAATGAGCAGTTCTTC. Translated: CASSFRSSRANEQFF.